This T cell receptor beta chain is from a study of cytomegalovirus exposure and HLA in healthy donors. Study information: Genotyping showed around 80% of over 350 donors falling in the Caucasian-associated ancestry cluster.

The ends lost 5 bases at V and 4 bases at J; junction bases unmatched: 5. The length of the CDR3 is 13 residues. The germline gives CDR1 SGHRS, CDR2 YFSETQ. Findings and limits, study-wide: Relative to the roughly 690-donor mean, N-insertions were reportedly fewer in an Asian-associated ancestry cluster in a later analysis. Presence/absence analyses assumed roughly uniform sequencing depth across donors. TCR beta V- and J-gene trimming was later associated with a missense DCLRE1C variant.

Worth noting for this clone: The target antigen is unknown.

Use of 60 Vbeta and 13 Jbeta primers characterized the PCR. Libraries were prepared by immunoSEQ multiplex PCR; TCRdb keeps only in-frame clonotypes and omits some of them. Found here are roughly 110,000 clones, 70% to 85% of them singletons; the top ten hold 9.5% to 13%. This TCR came from a man between 40 and 49 years old in good health and CMV-seropositive. Sequenced material: PBMCs. The chain uses TRBV5-1 and TRBJ2-5, with 7 positions matching TRBD1. CDR3 DNA sequence: TGCGCCAGCAGTGCGGCAGGGGGAGAGACCCAGTACTTC. Translating gives CASSAAGGETQYF.